The 15 T cell receptor beta chains presented below share a single source sample, sequenced in a study of cytomegalovirus exposure and HLA in healthy donors. 60 Vbeta and 13 Jbeta primers were used in PCR. Repertoires were generated with immunoSEQ multiplex PCR, while TCRdb's copy carries only in-frame clones and drops some. The data show around 180,000 clones, 75% to 90% seen once. Specimen: PBMCs. All receptors come from a man in his thirties or forties in good health and CMV-seropositive.

The chain links TRBV19 to TRBJ2-1; maybe TRBD2 (5 bases). Germline V lookup: CDR1 LNHDA, CDR2 SQIVND (reference sequence). The CDR3 is made up of 15 amino acids. Trimming took 3 bases from V and 5 from J, leaving 14 bases between them. CDR3 in amino acids: CASSMRPRRDNEQFF. CDR3 DNA sequence: TGTGCCAGTAGTATGCGGCCGCGGCGGGACAATGAGCAGTTCTTC.

The chain has TRBV6-6 and TRBJ2-1; no clear D gene. The CDR3 has 11 amino acids. V was clipped by 6 bases and J by 9 bases, with 9 bases between them. In germline, CDR1 is MNHNY, CDR2 SVGAGI (reference sequence). The CDR3 loop reads CASREVGEQFF. CDR3 nucleotides: TGTGCCAGCAGAGAGGTTGGTGAGCAGTTCTTC.

J is TRBJ2-5 and V is TRBV10-3; a possible D gene is TRBD1 (5 bases). The tail of the sequence fits TRBJ2-7 better, so the J call may be wrong. Germline loops: CDR1 ENHRY, CDR2 SYGVKD. The CDR3 covers 14 residues. The CDR3 spells CAISEMTVNYEQYF. The CDR3 nucleotides are TGTGCCATCAGTGAAATGACAGTAAACTACGAGCAGTACTTC.

The V gene is TRBV5-5, the J gene TRBJ2-7; TRBD2 matches at 8 bases. V trimming: 4 bases; J trimming: 2 bases; junction bases outside the gene matches: 5. This CDR3 has 14 amino acids. Germline assignment: CDR1 SGHKS and CDR2 YYEKEE (reference sequence). The CDR3 sequence is CASSGAGDAYEQYF. The CDR3 coding sequence is TGTGCCAGCAGCGGAGCGGGAGACGCCTACGAGCAGTACTTC.

The J gene is TRBJ1-2, the V gene TRBV15; D is perhaps TRBD1 (6 bases). The CDR3 is 12 amino acids. V was shortened by 3 bases and J by 5 bases, with 7 bases between the two germline ends. Germline-derived CDR1 and CDR2 are LNHNV and YYDKDF (reference sequence). The CDR3 sequence is CATSSDRYGYTF. The CDR3 DNA follows: TGTGCCACCAGCAGCGACAGGTATGGCTACACCTTC.

The chain uses TRBV19 and TRBJ2-1; 15 nucleotides match TRBD2. The ends lost 3 bases at V and 4 bases at J; junction bases unmatched: 4. This CDR3 comprises 17 residues. Germline V lookup: CDR1 LNHDA, CDR2 SQIVND (reference sequence). The CDR3 sequence: CASSMKGLAGGYNEQFF. The CDR3 DNA is TGTGCCAGTAGTATGAAGGGACTAGCGGGAGGTTACAATGAGCAGTTCTTC. Full variable domain (outside the CDR3, taken from reference TRBV19 and TRBJ2-1): DGGITQSPKYLFRKEGQNVTLSCEQNLNHDAMYWYRQDPGQGLRLIYYSQIVNDFQKGDIAEGYSVSREKKESFPLTVTSAQKNPTAFYLCASSMKGLAGGYNEQFFGPGTRLTVL.

This chain connects TRBV11-2 to TRBJ2-7; D possibly corresponds to TRBD1 (5 bases). Germline CDR1 reads SGHAT; CDR2 reads FQNNGV. The length of the CDR3 is 15 residues. V lost 5 bases and J 1 base, leaving 15 bases between the germline ends. The CDR3 sequence: CASSPNRAGSYEQYF. The CDR3 coding sequence is TGTGCCAGCAGCCCAAATAGGGCAGGGTCCTACGAGCAGTACTTC.

V and J are TRBV7-6 and TRBJ2-7, with 9 bases aligning to TRBD2. Germline-derived CDR1 and CDR2 are SGHVS and FNYEAQ. The CDR3 contains 16 residues. V was clipped by 2 bases and J by 3 bases; unmatched bases: 8. This CDR3 reads CASSLSLVAGDYEQYF. The DNA of the CDR3 is TGTGCCAGCAGCTTAAGTTTGGTAGCGGGGGACTACGAGCAGTACTTC.

The genes are TRBV5-8 and TRBJ2-6; 7 bases agree with TRBD1. CDR3 size: 16 residues. The germline CDR1 and CDR2 sequences are SGHTS and YDEGEE. V shed 4 bases, J shed 4 bases, and the junction held 8 bases outside the gene matches. In nucleotides, the CDR3 is TGTGCCAGCAGCCTGTATAGGGGGCAGGGGGCCAACGTCCTGACTTTC. As protein: CASSLYRGQGANVLTF.

V and J are TRBV4-1 and TRBJ2-7; no clear D. Germline CDR1 reads MGHRA; CDR2 reads YSYEKL. V was cut by 0 bases and J by 3 bases, with 6 bases left in between. This CDR3 is 13 amino acids long. The CDR3 here is CASSQDLSYEQYF. CDR3 nucleotides: TGCGCCAGCAGCCAAGATCTCAGCTACGAGCAGTACTTC.

This sequence joins TRBV7-6 and TRBJ2-1, with TRBD2 identical over 11 bases. Germline CDR1 is SGHVS and CDR2 is FNYEAQ. CDR3 length: 17 amino acids. Germline trimming cut 1 base from V and 1 base from J; bases unmatched to any gene: 3. CDR3 residues: CASSLELAGVSYNEQFF. The CDR3 DNA follows: TGTGCCAGCAGCTTAGAACTAGCGGGGGTGTCCTACAATGAGCAGTTCTTC.

V gene TRBV4-1 combines with J gene TRBJ2-5, with 10 bases aligning to TRBD2. The J call may be incorrect, as the DNA end agrees better with TRBJ2-7. Germline V gene sequence: CDR1 MGHRA, CDR2 YSYEKL. The CDR3 extends over 15 amino acids. CDR3 region: CASSQVQRGGYEQYF. The DNA for the CDR3 is TGCGCCAGCAGCCAAGTGCAGCGGGGGGGCTACGAGCAGTACTTC.

V gene TRBV10-1 combines with J gene TRBJ1-1, with a possible D match to TRBD1 (5 bases). The CDR3 length is 14 residues. V lost 7 bases, J lost 7 bases, and 19 bases lay in between. CDR1 is WNHNN, CDR2 SYGVQD, per germline (reference sequence). The CDR3 is CASIGQGSGGEAFF. DNA for the CDR3: TGCGCCAGCATTGGGCAGGGCAGCGGGGGTGAAGCTTTCTTT.

This chain connects TRBV6-5 to TRBJ1-2; D gene ambiguous. Trimming took off 7 bases at V and 2 bases at J, with 11 bases between the two ends. The CDR3 runs to 13 residues. The germline gives CDR1 MNHEY, CDR2 SVGAGI. CDR3 amino acids: CASKKRVNYGYTF. The CDR3, as DNA: TGTGCCAGCAAGAAAAGAGTCAACTATGGCTACACCTTC.

This chain connects TRBV28 to TRBJ1-1, with 7 bases lining up with TRBD1. Trimming removed 11 bases from V and 2 bases from J; junction bases left unmatched: 5. The length of the CDR3 is 12 residues. Germline assignment: CDR1 MDHEN and CDR2 SYDVKM. The CDR3 protein is CAGRDSNTEAFF. DNA for the CDR3: TGTGCCGGAAGGGACAGCAACACTGAAGCTTTCTTT. Variable domain in full (rest from reference TRBV28 and TRBJ1-1): DVKVTQSSRYLVKRTGEKVFLECVQDMDHENMFWYRQDPGLGLRLIYFSYDVKMKEKGDIPEGYSVSREKKERFSLILESASTNQTSMYLCAGRDSNTEAFFGQGTRLTVV.